This T cell receptor beta chain was identified in a study of beta chain features in type 1 diabetes. Looking at the study overall: No age, gender or cell yield differences were seen between patients and healthy donors.

This clone was observed a few times. Its target is not known. This CDR3 has 16 amino acids. V lost 4 bases, J lost 3 bases, and 19 bases lay in between. Looked up from germline, CDR1 is MNHNY and CDR2 is SVGAGI (reference sequence). General study findings and limits: There were fewer insertions and more deletions at the VDJ junctions of type 1 diabetes patients. Moderate yet significant TCRB CDR3 shortening was seen in Type 1 diabetes patients in all four CD4+ subsets. Researchers reported that naive, central memory and Treg TCRB repertoires appeared more similar in patients than in healthy donors.

Sequencing targeted expressed TCRB transcripts, as all isolated RNA had been reverse transcribed. Produced via immunoSEQ multiplex PCR; TCRdb's table is partial and in-frame only. There are a few hundred thousand clones in the sample; around 20% occur only once, and roughly 0.028% lies in the top ten. The chain couples TRBV6-6 to TRBJ2-7; perhaps TRBD1 as D (6 bases). Sequencing used naive CD4+ T cells from blood. The receptor's source is a woman between 40 and 55 years old with type 1 diabetes. The CDR3 is CASSSRPRDKYYEQYF. In nucleotides, the CDR3 is TGTGCCAGCAGTTCGAGACCCCGGGACAAATACTACGAGCAGTACTTC.